The source of this T cell receptor beta chain is a study of blood T cell repertoires in COVID-19. On the study more broadly: Whether acute or convalescent, the COVID-19 samples came from the United States, Italy and Spain. Sources were T cells, B-cell-depleted T cells, or PBMCs; the material itself was cDNA or gDNA.

Original processing notes: Reference gene primer amplification gave nucleated cell count estimates. Data came from immunoSEQ multiplex PCR; TCRdb stores just in-frame clones and leaves some out. That table supplies the V and J calls and clone size; D and trimming were determined from the DNA. Among a few hundred thousand clones, around 80% were seen once, and the ten largest hold 10% to 15%. This CDR3 region has 18 residues. The V end was cut by 3 bases, the J end by 4 bases, with 22 bases between. Germline CDR1 and CDR2: MGHRA and YSYEKL. The TCR sequence derives from a human donor in a cohort sampled during active COVID-19. The sequencing input was peripheral blood. The chain couples TRBV4-1 to TRBJ1-5, with D perhaps TRBD1 (5 bases). This CDR3 is CASSQGFPRTSRNQPQHF. CDR3 coding DNA: TGCGCCAGCAGCCAGGGGTTCCCCCGGACATCCCGGAATCAGCCCCAGCATTTT.